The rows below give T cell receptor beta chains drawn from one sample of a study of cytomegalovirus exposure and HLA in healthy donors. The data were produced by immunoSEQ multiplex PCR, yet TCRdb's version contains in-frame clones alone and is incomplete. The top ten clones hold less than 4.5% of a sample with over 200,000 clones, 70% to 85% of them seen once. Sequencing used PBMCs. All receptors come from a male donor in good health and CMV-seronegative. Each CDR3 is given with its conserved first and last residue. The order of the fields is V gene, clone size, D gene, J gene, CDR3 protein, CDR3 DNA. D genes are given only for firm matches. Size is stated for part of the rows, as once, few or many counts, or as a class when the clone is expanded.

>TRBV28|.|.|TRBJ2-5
CASALEETQYF
TGTGCCAGCGCGCTGGAAGAGACCCAGTACTTC
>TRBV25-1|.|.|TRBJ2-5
CASSLGRALETQYF
TGTGCCAGCAGTTTAGGGCGGGCCCTTGAGACCCAGTACTTC
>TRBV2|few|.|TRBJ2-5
CASRRQGVQETQYF
TGTGCCAGCAGGCGGCAGGGCGTCCAAGAGACCCAGTACTTC
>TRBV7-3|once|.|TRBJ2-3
CASSRDFLPADTQYF
TGTGCCAGCAGCCGCGACTTCCTACCCGCAGATACGCAGTATTTT
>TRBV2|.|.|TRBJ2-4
CASKRQVGKNIQYF
TGTGCCAGCAAGCGGCAGGTTGGCAAAAACATTCAGTACTTC
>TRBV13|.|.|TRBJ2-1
CASSLGQAEGFYNEQFF
TGTGCCAGCAGCTTAGGCCAAGCGGAAGGGTTTTACAATGAGCAGTTCTTC
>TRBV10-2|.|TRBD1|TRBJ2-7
CASMGQGIYEQYF
TGCGCCAGCATGGGACAGGGGATTTACGAGCAGTACTTC
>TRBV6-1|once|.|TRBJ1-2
CASTSGARRDGYTF
TGTGCCAGCACTTCAGGGGCGCGCCGGGATGGCTACACCTTC
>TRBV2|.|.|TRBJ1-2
CASREQGYGYTF
TGTGCCAGCAGAGAACAGGGATATGGCTACACCTTC
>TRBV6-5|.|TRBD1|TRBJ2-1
CASSYTDRGYNEQFF
TGTGCCAGCAGTTATACCGACAGGGGCTACAATGAGCAGTTCTTC
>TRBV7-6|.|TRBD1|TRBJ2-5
CASSLEGRTGEETQYF
TGTGCCAGCAGCTTAGAAGGGCGGACAGGGGAAGAGACCCAGTACTTC
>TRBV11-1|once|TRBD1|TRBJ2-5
CASSFSGTGFQETQYF
TGTGCCAGCAGCTTTTCTGGGACAGGGTTTCAAGAGACCCAGTACTTC
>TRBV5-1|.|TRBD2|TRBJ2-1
CASRTGTDFSGSYNEQFF
TGCGCCAGCAGGACCGGGACAGACTTTAGCGGGAGCTACAATGAGCAGTTCTTC
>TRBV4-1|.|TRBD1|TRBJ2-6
CASSQMANRDSPSGANVLTF
TGCGCCAGCAGCCAGATGGCTAACCGGGACAGCCCCTCTGGGGCCAACGTCCTGACTTTC
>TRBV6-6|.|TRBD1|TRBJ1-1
CASSDRGMNTEAFF
TGTGCCAGCAGTGACAGGGGGATGAACACTGAAGCTTTCTTT
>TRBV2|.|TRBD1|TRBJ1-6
CASTTLTGSSSPLHF
TGTGCCAGCACCACACTGACAGGGAGCAGTTCACCCCTCCACTTT
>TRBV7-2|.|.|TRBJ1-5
CASSISRSRPQHF
TGTGCCAGCAGCATCTCGAGGTCTCGGCCCCAGCATTTT
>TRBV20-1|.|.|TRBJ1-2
CSAVVHYGYTF
TGCAGTGCAGTAGTGCACTACGGCTACACCTTC
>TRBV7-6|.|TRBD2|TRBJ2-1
CASRSLAGGSYNEQFF
TGTGCCAGCAGAAGCCTAGCGGGAGGGTCCTACAATGAGCAGTTCTTC
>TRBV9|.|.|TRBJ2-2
CASSPEGTGELFF
TGTGCCAGCAGCCCCGAGGGCACCGGGGAGCTGTTTTTT
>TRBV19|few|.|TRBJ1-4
CASSIGQTNEKLFF
TGTGCCAGTAGTATAGGACAGACGAATGAAAAACTGTTTTTT
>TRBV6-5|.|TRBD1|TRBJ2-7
CASSYGGTGGYEQYF
TGTGCCAGCAGTTATGGCGGCACAGGGGGCTACGAGCAGTACTTC
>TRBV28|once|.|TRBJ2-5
CASSLTGRIETQYF
TGTGCCAGCAGTTTAACCGGGAGAATTGAGACCCAGTACTTC
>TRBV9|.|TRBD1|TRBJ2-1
CASSVEPGQGFNEQFF
TGTGCCAGCAGCGTAGAACCGGGACAGGGTTTCAATGAGCAGTTCTTC
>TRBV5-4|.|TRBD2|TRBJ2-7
CASSGGGEGLKEQYF
TGTGCCAGCAGCGGCGGGGGGGAGGGCCTGAAGGAGCAGTACTTC
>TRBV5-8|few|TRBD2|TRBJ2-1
CASTDGTRSYNEQFF
TGTGCCAGCACCGACGGGACTAGGTCCTACAATGAGCAGTTCTTC
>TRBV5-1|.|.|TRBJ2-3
CASSGTRVGDTQYF
TGCGCCAGCAGCGGAACGCGGGTGGGAGATACGCAGTATTTT
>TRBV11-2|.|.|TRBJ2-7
CASSFEARRVSGEQYF
TGTGCCAGCAGCTTTGAGGCCCGCAGGGTTTCGGGCGAGCAGTACTTC
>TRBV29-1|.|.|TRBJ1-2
CSASGDYGYTF
TGCAGCGCCTCAGGGGACTATGGCTACACCTTC
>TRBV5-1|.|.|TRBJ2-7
CASTRYEQYF
TGCGCCAGCACCCGCTACGAGCAGTACTTC
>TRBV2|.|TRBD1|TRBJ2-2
CASNRQGNGELFF
TGTGCCAGCAATAGACAGGGGAACGGGGAGCTGTTTTTT
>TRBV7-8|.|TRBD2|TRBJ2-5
CASSQGLAGANEETQYF
TGTGCCAGCAGCCAGGGACTAGCGGGGGCTAACGAAGAGACCCAGTACTTC
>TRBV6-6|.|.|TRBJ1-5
CASSALRGNQPQHF
TGTGCCAGCAGTGCTCTAAGGGGTAATCAGCCCCAGCATTTT
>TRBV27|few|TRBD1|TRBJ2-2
CASSQQGVGTGELFF
TGTGCCAGCAGCCAGCAGGGGGTTGGGACCGGGGAGCTGTTTTTT
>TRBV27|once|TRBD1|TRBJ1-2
CASSPDRVAGYTF
TGTGCCAGCAGTCCGGACAGGGTGGCTGGCTACACCTTC
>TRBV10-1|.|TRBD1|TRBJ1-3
CASSDGGGAVNTIYF
TGCGCCAGCAGTGACGGAGGGGGCGCGGTGAACACCATATATTTT
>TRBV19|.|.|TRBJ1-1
CASWASRMNTEAFF
TGTGCCTCTTGGGCCTCTCGGATGAACACTGAAGCTTTCTTT
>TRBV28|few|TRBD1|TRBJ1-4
CASSSIQGNREKLFF
TGTGCCAGCAGTTCAATACAGGGGAATCGGGAAAAACTGTTTTTT
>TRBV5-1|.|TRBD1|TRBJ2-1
CASSLTDRGGVEQFF
TGCGCCAGCAGCTTGACGGACAGGGGAGGGGTGGAGCAGTTCTTC
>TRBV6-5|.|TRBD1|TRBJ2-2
CAAKYRGNTGELFF
TGTGCCGCGAAGTACAGGGGGAACACCGGGGAGCTGTTTTTT
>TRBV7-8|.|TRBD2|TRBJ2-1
CASSFGGLAGISEQFF
TGTGCCAGCAGCTTTGGGGGACTAGCGGGAATTAGTGAGCAGTTCTTC
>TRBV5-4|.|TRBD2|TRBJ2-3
CASSFGTSGRSDTQYF
TGTGCCAGCAGCTTCGGGACTAGCGGGAGATCAGATACGCAGTATTTT
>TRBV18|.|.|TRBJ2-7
CASSPVQEGSEQYF
TGTGCCAGCTCACCAGTCCAGGAGGGCAGCGAGCAGTACTTC
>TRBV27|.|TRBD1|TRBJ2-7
CASGAGTGSYEQYF
TGTGCCAGCGGAGCCGGGACAGGATCCTACGAGCAGTACTTC
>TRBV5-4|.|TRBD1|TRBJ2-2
CASSVDPGTADTGELFF
TGTGCCAGCAGCGTCGACCCGGGGACAGCAGACACCGGGGAGCTGTTTTTT
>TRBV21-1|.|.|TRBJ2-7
CASSKMMSNPPHYEQYF
TGTGCCAGCAGCAAAATGATGAGTAACCCTCCCCACTACGAGCAGTACTTC
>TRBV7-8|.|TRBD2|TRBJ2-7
CASGREGPFYEQYF
TGTGCCAGCGGTCGGGAGGGCCCCTTCTACGAGCAGTACTTC
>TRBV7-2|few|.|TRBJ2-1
CASSTTGTLYYNEQFF
TGTGCCAGCAGCACCACTGGGACTCTATACTACAATGAGCAGTTCTTC